Each of the 26 T cell receptor beta chains below was sequenced from the same sample in a study of T cells in Graves' hyperthyroidism and ophthalmopathy. RNA transcripts served as the template for amplifying TCR beta CDR3 regions. A set of HTBI primers served as the primers for a first-round RT-PCR of the TCR CDR3. TCRdb fed the multiplex PCR reads into MiXCR, producing one record per CDR3 protein. This table holds nearly 750,000 distinct CDR3 sequences, just over 35% found once. Sequencing was performed on blood. The receptors were gathered from a woman aged 40-49 years with Graves' hyperthyroidism.

The V and J genes are TRBV2 and TRBJ2-6, with D unresolved. CDR3 length equals 14 residues. The germline CDR1 and CDR2 sequences are SNHLY and FYNNEI. The ends were cut back, 4 bases at V and 4 bases at J, with 8 bases in the middle. CDR3 coding DNA: TGTGCCAGCAGTGGCCCAATGGGGGCCAACGTCCTGACTTTC. Its translation is CASSGPMGANVLTF.

The J gene is TRBJ2-7, the V gene TRBV4-3, with TRBD1 matching over 9 bases. The V gene end was trimmed by 0 bases and the J gene end by 5 bases; junction bases not matched to a gene: 5. Per germline, CDR1 LGHNA and CDR2 YSLEER. The CDR3 runs to 15 residues. In nucleotides, the CDR3 is TGCGCCAGCAGCCAAGAGGGACAGGGACAACACGAGCAGTACTTC. Protein: CASSQEGQGQHEQYF.

V is TRBV15 and J is TRBJ2-3; 8 bases fit TRBD1. After removal of 2 bases from V and 4 bases from J, the junction contained 8 bases not matched to a gene. The CDR3 length is 16 residues. The V gene's germline CDR1 is LNHNV and CDR2 YYDKDF (reference sequence). CDR3 region: CATSRTGTGGSDTQYF. DNA of the CDR3: TGTGCCACCAGCAGAACAGGGACAGGAGGATCAGATACGCAGTATTTT.

This clonotype has just one count. Since a much larger clone is just one base distant, this may be a read error. Given the absence of the conserved phenylalanine or tryptophan at the CDR3 end, a read error is likely. This chain links TRBV7-2 with TRBJ1-2; TRBD1 matches at 11 bases. Trimming removed 5 bases from V and 5 bases from J; junction bases left unmatched: 7. The germline gives CDR1 SGHTA, CDR2 FQGNSA. The CDR3 has 15 residues. This CDR3 is CASSPGTGGPYGYTL. The CDR3 DNA is TGTGCCAGCAGCCCGGGGACAGGGGGTCCTTATGGCTACACCCTC.

This clonotype was recorded many times. The V call is TRBV7-9, the J call TRBJ1-3, with 7 nucleotides matching TRBD1. This CDR3 is built from 14 residues. J lost 0 bases, V lost 6 bases, and 2 bases had no gene match. The germline gives CDR1 SEHNR, CDR2 FQNEAQ (reference sequence). As DNA, the CDR3 is TGTGCCAGCAGAGGGGACAGCTCTGGAAACACCATATATTTT. This codes for CASRGDSSGNTIYF.

This clonotype was detected only a few times. The chain uses TRBV4-1 and TRBJ1-2, with TRBD1 identical over 7 bases. With V trimmed by 3 bases and J by 2 bases, 3 bases remained unmatched. CDR1 and CDR2 from the germline V gene are MGHRA and YSYEKL. There are 14 residues in the CDR3. In nucleotides, the CDR3 is TGCGCCAGCAGCCATGTGACAGGGAACTATGGCTACACCTTC. Translated, it gives CASSHVTGNYGYTF.

This clonotype was counted a few times. The chain employs TRBV7-9 and TRBJ2-6; D uncertain. Germline V CDR1 and CDR2: SEHNR, FQNEAQ (reference sequence). The CDR3 contains 15 residues. V lost 3 bases and J lost 3, with 9 bases in between. CDR3 region: CASSFTFSGANVLTF. The CDR3 coding sequence is TGTGCCAGCAGCTTCACCTTTAGTGGGGCCAACGTCCTGACTTTC.

Points on this clonotype: A read error may be the cause here, since a much bigger clone is one base away. The chain couples TRBV20-1 to TRBJ1-4; D remains unclear. Deletions cut 4 bases from V and 7 bases from J, with 13 bases between. The CDR3 length is 13 residues. The germline gives CDR1 DFQATT, CDR2 SNEGSKA (reference sequence). As DNA, the CDR3 is TGCAGTGCTATGGGGTCTCACGGTGAAAAACTGTTTTTT. Its protein product is CSAMGSHGEKLFF.

This clonotype was recorded only once. Given a much more abundant clone one base away, this may be a read error. This sequence joins TRBV7-9 and TRBJ2-7; possible D gene TRBD2, 6 bases. The germline CDR1 and CDR2 sequences are SEHNR and FQNEAQ (reference sequence). The CDR3 totals 13 residues. V was clipped by 5 bases and J by 4 bases, with 12 bases between them. The DNA for the CDR3 is TGTGCCAGCAGCATAGGGGACTTATACGAGCAGTACTTC. This sequence encodes CASSIGDLYEQYF.

In regard to this clonotype: Germline is not matched at one junction end, which may reflect a read error. V gene TRBV7-2 combines with J gene TRBJ2-3, with TRBD2 matching 10 bases. The CDR3 contains 15 residues. Germline V lookup: CDR1 SGHTA, CDR2 FQGNSA. CDR3 nucleotides: TGTGCCAGCAGCTTTACTAGCGGGAACACAGGTACGCAGTATTTT. It translates to CASSFTSGNTGTQYF.

The chain links TRBV20-1 to TRBJ2-7; TRBD2 is a possible D gene (6 bases). V was clipped by 4 bases and J by 2 bases, with 15 bases between them. This CDR3 comprises 14 residues. The V gene's germline CDR1 is DFQATT and CDR2 SNEGSKA (reference sequence). The CDR3 region has the DNA TGCAGTGCTAAAGCCCCCGGCGGGACCTACGAGCAGTACTTC. It translates to CSAKAPGGTYEQYF.

The chain links TRBV5-1 to TRBJ1-1, with 8 bases lining up with TRBD1. The germline CDR1 and CDR2 sequences are SGHRS and YFSETQ. This CDR3 spans 13 amino acids. The ends lost 3 bases at V and 6 bases at J; junction bases unmatched: 4. CDR3 DNA: TGCGCCAGCAGCTGGCAGGGGGCCTCTGAAGCTTTCTTT. This codes for CASSWQGASEAFF. Supplemented by reference TRBV5-1 and TRBJ1-1, the full variable domain reads KAGVTQTPRYLIKTRGQQVTLSCSPISGHRSVSWYQQTPGQGLQFLFEYFSETQRNKGNFPGRFSGRQFSNSRSEMNVSTLELGDSALYLCASSWQGASEAFFGQGTRLTVV.

This chain joins TRBV18 and TRBJ2-5, with D unresolved. CDR1 KGHSH and CDR2 LQKENI come from the germline V gene. V was shortened by 3 bases and J by 0 bases, with 8 bases between the two germline ends. CDR3 size: 14 residues. The CDR3 DNA reads as TGTGCCAGCTCACCGCTCAGCTACCAAGAGACCCAGTACTTC. This sequence encodes CASSPLSYQETQYF.

In this sample, this clonotype turned up many times. The V call is TRBV2, the J call TRBJ1-3, with 7 bases fitting TRBD1. Trimming removed 5 bases from V and 1 base from J; junction bases left unmatched: 2. The CDR3 is 14 amino acids. The germline V gene has CDR1 SNHLY and CDR2 FYNNEI. The CDR3 DNA is TGTGCCAGCAGTAGGGGACAGTCTGGAAACACCATATATTTT. Protein: CASSRGQSGNTIYF.

This clonotype was recorded at least ten times. CDR3 DNA sequence: TGTGCCAGTAGTATCGGGACAGGGCACACTGAAGCTTTCTTT. Its protein product is CASSIGTGHTEAFF. V gene TRBV19 combines with J gene TRBJ1-1; 9 bases are shared with TRBD1. CDR1 and CDR2 from the germline V gene are LNHDA and SQIVND (reference sequence). CDR3 size: 14 residues. Trimming took 3 bases from V and 3 from J; bases not matched to a gene: 2.

There are many counts of this clonotype. V is TRBV20-1 and J is TRBJ1-1; D is possibly TRBD1 (6 bases). The germline gives CDR1 DFQATT, CDR2 SNEGSKA (reference sequence). This CDR3 is built from 14 residues. Between the trimmed V and J ends, which lost 6 bases and 5 bases, there was a span of 19 bases. The CDR3: CSAKTGGASTEAFF. The CDR3 DNA is TGCAGTGCCAAGACGGGGGGCGCGAGTACTGAAGCTTTCTTT.

This clonotype was recorded many times. The chain recombines TRBV2 with TRBJ1-6; 7 positions agree with TRBD1. This CDR3 has 16 residues. The V and J ends lost 2 bases and 9 bases, in that order; junction bases with no gene match: 10. Germline assignment: CDR1 SNHLY and CDR2 FYNNEI. CDR3 in DNA: TGTGCCAGCAGTGAAAGGGCTACAGGGGACGGTTCACCCCTCCACTTT. This gives the protein CASSERATGDGSPLHF. The entire variable domain, with the rest obtained from reference TRBV2 and TRBJ1-6, is as follows: EPEVTQTPSHQVTQMGQEVILRCVPISNHLYFYWYRQILGQKVEFLVSFYNNEISEKSEIFDDQFSVERPDGSNFTLKIRSTKLEDSAMYFCASSERATGDGSPLHFGNGTRLTVT.

On this clonotype itself: A much larger clone sits a single nucleotide away, making a read error possible. J is TRBJ1-1 and V is TRBV7-9; TRBD1 is a possible D gene (5 bases). Looked up from germline, CDR1 is SEHNR and CDR2 is FQNEAQ (reference sequence). The CDR3 sequence is 14 residues long. The CDR3 DNA follows: TGTGCCAGCAGCTTAAGGCAGGGAGGCTCTGAAGCTTCCTTT. It is translated as CASSLRQGGSEASF.

The V and J genes are TRBV12-3 or TRBV12-4 and TRBJ2-6, with D perhaps TRBD1 or TRBD2 (5 bases each). The length of the CDR3 is 18 residues. With 1 base removed from V and 0 bases from J, the gap between germline ends came to 13 bases. The CDR3 protein is CASSLGGLGSSGANVLTF. DNA for the CDR3: TGTGCCAGCAGTTTAGGGGGGTTGGGTAGCTCTGGGGCCAACGTCCTGACTTTC.

The rearrangement links TRBV7-2 to TRBJ2-5, with D possibly being TRBD2 (6 bases). V was trimmed by 3 bases and J by 5 bases, leaving 10 bases between them. CDR1 and CDR2 (germline): SGHTA, FQGNSA. The CDR3 is 13 residues long. The CDR3: CASSFDSGETQYF. In DNA form, the CDR3 reads TGTGCCAGCAGCTTCGATAGCGGTGAGACCCAGTACTTC.

This clonotype was seen at least ten times. V gene TRBV6-5 combines with J gene TRBJ2-1, with 12 bases fitting TRBD2. The length of the CDR3 is 15 residues. The V and J ends lost 6 bases and 7 bases, in that order; junction bases with no gene match: 7. Germline V CDR1 and CDR2: MNHEY, SVGAGI. The CDR3 region is CASSPTSGGWNEQFF. The CDR3 DNA reads as TGTGCCAGCAGCCCAACTAGCGGGGGGTGGAATGAGCAGTTCTTC.

This chain joins TRBV28 and TRBJ2-7, with 10 bases identical to TRBD1. CDR3 length: 16 residues. Per germline, CDR1 MDHEN and CDR2 SYDVKM. The J segment lost 6 bases and the V segment lost 2 bases, leaving 10 bases of the junction unmatched. CDR3 residues: CASSLDGQGDRGEQYF. The CDR3 nucleotides read TGTGCCAGCAGTTTAGATGGACAGGGGGACCGAGGCGAGCAGTACTTC. The full variable domain, its missing parts supplied by reference TRBV28 and TRBJ2-7, is DVKVTQSSRYLVKRTGEKVFLECVQDMDHENMFWYRQDPGLGLRLIYFSYDVKMKEKGDIPEGYSVSREKKERFSLILESASTNQTSMYLCASSLDGQGDRGEQYFGPGTRLTVT.

This clonotype was detected a few times. This sequence joins TRBV7-2 and TRBJ1-2; 7 nucleotides align to TRBD1. The CDR3 covers 15 residues. CDR1 and CDR2 (germline): SGHTA, FQGNSA. J lost 5 bases, V lost 7 bases, and 13 bases had no gene match. DNA of the CDR3: TGTGCCAGCAATCCCCGTGGCAGGGGGGAATATGGCTACACCTTC. Translated, it gives CASNPRGRGEYGYTF.

This chain uses TRBV10-3 with TRBJ2-3, with 9 bases matching TRBD1. The CDR3 has 16 residues. The ends lost 6 bases at V and 5 bases at J; junction bases unmatched: 12. Germline V CDR1 and CDR2: ENHRY, SYGVKD. Here the CDR3 DNA reads TGTGCCATCAGGGACCGGGACAGGGAAAGTCAAGATACGCAGTATTTT. Residues: CAIRDRDRESQDTQYF.

This clonotype was seen only a few times. This sequence joins TRBV27 and TRBJ2-7; D is unclear. Germline-derived CDR1 and CDR2 are MNHEY and SMNVEV (reference sequence). This CDR3 is 14 amino acids long. V lost 5 bases to trimming and J lost 0 bases, with 11 bases between them. This chain's CDR3 is CASSAGWGSYEQYF. CDR3 DNA: TGTGCCAGCAGTGCCGGCTGGGGCTCCTACGAGCAGTACTTC.

This clonotype has only one observation. The chain joins TRBV5-5 to TRBJ1-2; D remains unclear. Trimming cost V 4 bases and J 10 bases, with 20 bases left between them. The CDR3 is 14 amino acids. The germline gives CDR1 SGHKS, CDR2 YYEKEE (reference sequence). CDR3 in DNA: TGTGCCAGCAGCCCGGGAGAATCATTTATAGCCTACACCTTC. It translates to CASSPGESFIAYTF.